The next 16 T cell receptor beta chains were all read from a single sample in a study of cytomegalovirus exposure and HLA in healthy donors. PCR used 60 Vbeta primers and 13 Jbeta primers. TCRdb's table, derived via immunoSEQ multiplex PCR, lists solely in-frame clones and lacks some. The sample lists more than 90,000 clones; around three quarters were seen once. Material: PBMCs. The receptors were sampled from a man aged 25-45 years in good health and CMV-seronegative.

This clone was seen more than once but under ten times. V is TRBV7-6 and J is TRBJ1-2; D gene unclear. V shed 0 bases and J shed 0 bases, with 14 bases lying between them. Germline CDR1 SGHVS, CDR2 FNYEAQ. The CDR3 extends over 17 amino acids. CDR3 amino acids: CASSLAEAYAPNYGYTF. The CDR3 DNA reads TGTGCCAGCAGCTTAGCGGAGGCATACGCCCCTAACTATGGCTACACCTTC.

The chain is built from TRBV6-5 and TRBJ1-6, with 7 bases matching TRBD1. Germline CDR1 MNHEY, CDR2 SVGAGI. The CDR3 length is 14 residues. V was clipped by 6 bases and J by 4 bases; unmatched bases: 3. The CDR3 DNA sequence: TGTGCCAGCAGAACAGGGGAGTATAATTCACCCCTCCACTTT. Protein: CASRTGEYNSPLHF.

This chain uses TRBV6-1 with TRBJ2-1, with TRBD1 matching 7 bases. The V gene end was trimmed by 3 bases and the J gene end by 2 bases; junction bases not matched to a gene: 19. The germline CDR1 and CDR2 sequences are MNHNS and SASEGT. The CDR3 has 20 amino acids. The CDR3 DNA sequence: TGTGCCAGCAGTGACCGCTTAAGTGGTATGTACAGGGGAACCTACAATGAGCAGTTCTTC. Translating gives CASSDRLSGMYRGTYNEQFF.

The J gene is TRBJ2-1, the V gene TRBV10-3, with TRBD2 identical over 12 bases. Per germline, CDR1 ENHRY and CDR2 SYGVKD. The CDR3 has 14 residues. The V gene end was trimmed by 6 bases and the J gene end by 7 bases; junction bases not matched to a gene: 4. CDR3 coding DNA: TGTGCCATCAGGCTAGCGGGGGGGCAGAATGAGCAGTTCTTC. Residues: CAIRLAGGQNEQFF.

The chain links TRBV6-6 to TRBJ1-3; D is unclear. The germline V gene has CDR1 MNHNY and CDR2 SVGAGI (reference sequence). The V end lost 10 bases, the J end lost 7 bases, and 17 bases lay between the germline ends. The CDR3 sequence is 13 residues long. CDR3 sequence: CAIWSHIGNTIYF. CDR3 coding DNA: TGTGCCATCTGGAGTCATATTGGGAACACCATATATTTT.

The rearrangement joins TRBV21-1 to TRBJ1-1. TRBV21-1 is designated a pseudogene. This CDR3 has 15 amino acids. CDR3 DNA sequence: TGTGCCAGCACCCCCGTCCGGGTCATGAACACTGAAGCTTTCTTT. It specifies CASTPVRVMNTEAFF.

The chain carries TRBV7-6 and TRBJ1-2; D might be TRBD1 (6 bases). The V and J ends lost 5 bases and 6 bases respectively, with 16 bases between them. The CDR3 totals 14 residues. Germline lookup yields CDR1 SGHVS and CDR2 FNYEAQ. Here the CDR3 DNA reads TGTGCCAGCAGCACACGCTCACAGGGTGATGGCTACACCTTC. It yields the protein CASSTRSQGDGYTF.

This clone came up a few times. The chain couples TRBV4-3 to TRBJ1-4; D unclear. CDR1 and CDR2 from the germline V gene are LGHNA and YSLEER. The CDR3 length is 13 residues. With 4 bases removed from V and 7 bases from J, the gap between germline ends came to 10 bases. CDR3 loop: CASSRGYSEKLFF. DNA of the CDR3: TGCGCCAGCAGCCGTGGGTACAGTGAAAAACTGTTTTTT.

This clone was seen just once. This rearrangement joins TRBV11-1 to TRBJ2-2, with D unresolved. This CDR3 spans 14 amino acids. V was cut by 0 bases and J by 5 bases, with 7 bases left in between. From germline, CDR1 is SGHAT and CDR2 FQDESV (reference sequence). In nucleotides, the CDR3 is TGTGCCAGCAGCTTAGCCTCTAGAACCGGGGAGCTGTTTTTT. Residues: CASSLASRTGELFF.

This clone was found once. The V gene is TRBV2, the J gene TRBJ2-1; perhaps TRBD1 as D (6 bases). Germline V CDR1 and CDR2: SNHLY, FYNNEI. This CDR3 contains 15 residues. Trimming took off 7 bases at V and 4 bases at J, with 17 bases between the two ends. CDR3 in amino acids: CASKGSGHNYNEQFF. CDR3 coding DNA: TGTGCCAGCAAGGGTTCGGGACACAATTACAATGAGCAGTTCTTC.

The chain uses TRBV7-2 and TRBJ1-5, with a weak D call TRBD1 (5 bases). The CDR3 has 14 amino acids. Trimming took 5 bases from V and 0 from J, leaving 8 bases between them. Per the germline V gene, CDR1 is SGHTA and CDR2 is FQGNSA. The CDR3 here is CASSLTVSNQPQHF. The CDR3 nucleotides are TGTGCCAGCAGCCTGACAGTTAGCAATCAGCCCCAGCATTTT.

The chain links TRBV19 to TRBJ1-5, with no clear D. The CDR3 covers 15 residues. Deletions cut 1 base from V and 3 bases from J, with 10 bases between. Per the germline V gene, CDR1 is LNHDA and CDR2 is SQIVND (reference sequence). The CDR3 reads CASSIVATTNQPQHF. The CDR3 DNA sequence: TGTGCCAGTAGTATAGTGGCAACCACCAATCAGCCCCAGCATTTT. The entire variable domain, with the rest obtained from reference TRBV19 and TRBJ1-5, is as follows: DGGITQSPKYLFRKEGQNVTLSCEQNLNHDAMYWYRQDPGQGLRLIYYSQIVNDFQKGDIAEGYSVSREKKESFPLTVTSAQKNPTAFYLCASSIVATTNQPQHFGDGTRLSIL.

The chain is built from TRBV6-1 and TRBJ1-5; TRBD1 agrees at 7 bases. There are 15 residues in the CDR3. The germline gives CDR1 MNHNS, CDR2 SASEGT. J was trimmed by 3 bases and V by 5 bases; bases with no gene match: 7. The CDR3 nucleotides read TGTGCCAGCAGTCCGTGGGACAGAGACAATCAGCCCCAGCATTTT. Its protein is CASSPWDRDNQPQHF.

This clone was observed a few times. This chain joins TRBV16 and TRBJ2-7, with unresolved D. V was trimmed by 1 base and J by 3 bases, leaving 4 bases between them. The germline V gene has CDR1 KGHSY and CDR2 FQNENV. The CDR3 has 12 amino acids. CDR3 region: CASSQWNYEQYV. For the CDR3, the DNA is TGTGCCAGCAGCCAATGGAACTACGAGCAGTACGTC.

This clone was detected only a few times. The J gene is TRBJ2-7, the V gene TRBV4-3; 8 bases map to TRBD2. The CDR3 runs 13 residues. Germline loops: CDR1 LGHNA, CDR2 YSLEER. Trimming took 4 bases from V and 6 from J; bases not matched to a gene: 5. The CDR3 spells CASSPVGGGEQYF. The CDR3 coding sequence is TGCGCCAGCAGCCCCGTCGGGGGGGGCGAGCAGTACTTC.

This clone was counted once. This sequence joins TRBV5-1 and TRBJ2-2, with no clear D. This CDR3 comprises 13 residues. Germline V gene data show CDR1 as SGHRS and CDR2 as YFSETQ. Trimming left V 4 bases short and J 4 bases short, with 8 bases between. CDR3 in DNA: TGCGCCAGCAGCGCCGGCGGCACCGGGGAGCTGTTTTTT. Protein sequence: CASSAGGTGELFF. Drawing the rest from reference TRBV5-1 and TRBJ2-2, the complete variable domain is KAGVTQTPRYLIKTRGQQVTLSCSPISGHRSVSWYQQTPGQGLQFLFEYFSETQRNKGNFPGRFSGRQFSNSRSEMNVSTLELGDSALYLCASSAGGTGELFFGEGSRLTVL.